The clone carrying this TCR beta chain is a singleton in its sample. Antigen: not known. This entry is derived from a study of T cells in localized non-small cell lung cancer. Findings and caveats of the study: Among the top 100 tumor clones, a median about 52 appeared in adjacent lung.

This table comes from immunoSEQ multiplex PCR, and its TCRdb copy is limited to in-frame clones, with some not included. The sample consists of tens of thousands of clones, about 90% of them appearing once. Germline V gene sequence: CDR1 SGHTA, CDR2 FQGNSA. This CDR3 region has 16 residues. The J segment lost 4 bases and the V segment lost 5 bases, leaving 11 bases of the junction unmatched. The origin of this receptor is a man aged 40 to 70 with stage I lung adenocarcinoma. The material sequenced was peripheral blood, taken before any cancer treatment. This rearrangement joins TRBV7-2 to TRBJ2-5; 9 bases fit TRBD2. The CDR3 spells CASSPSPGGRGETQYF. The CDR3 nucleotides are TGTGCCAGCAGCCCTTCCCCGGGCGGGAGGGGAGAGACCCAGTACTTC.